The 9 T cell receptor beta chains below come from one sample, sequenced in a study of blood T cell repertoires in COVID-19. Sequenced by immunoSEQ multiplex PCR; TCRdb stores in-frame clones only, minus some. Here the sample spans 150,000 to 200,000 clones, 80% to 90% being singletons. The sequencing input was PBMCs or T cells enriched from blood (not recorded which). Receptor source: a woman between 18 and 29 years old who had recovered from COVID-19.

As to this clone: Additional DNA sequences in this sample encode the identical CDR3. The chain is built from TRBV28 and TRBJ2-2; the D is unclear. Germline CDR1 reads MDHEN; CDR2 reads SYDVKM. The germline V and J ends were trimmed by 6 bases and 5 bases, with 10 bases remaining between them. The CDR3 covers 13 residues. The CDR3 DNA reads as TGTGCCAGCAGCCCCCCGAGGACCGGGGAGCTGTTTTTT. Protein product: CASSPPRTGELFF. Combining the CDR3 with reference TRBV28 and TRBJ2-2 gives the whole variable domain DVKVTQSSRYLVKRTGEKVFLECVQDMDHENMFWYRQDPGLGLRLIYFSYDVKMKEKGDIPEGYSVSREKKERFSLILESASTNQTSMYLCASSPPRTGELFFGEGSRLTVL.

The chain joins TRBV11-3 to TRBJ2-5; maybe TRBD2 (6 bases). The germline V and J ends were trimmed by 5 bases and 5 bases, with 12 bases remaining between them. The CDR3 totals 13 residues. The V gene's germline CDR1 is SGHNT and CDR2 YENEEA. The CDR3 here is CASSPHGGETQYF. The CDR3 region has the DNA TGTGCCAGCAGCCCCCACGGAGGGGAGACCCAGTACTTC.

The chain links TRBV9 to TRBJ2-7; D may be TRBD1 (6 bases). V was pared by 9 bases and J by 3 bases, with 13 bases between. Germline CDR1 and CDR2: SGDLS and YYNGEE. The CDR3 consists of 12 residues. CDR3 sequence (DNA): TGTGCCAACCGGGACAAAGACTACGAGCAGTACTTC. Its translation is CANRDKDYEQYF.

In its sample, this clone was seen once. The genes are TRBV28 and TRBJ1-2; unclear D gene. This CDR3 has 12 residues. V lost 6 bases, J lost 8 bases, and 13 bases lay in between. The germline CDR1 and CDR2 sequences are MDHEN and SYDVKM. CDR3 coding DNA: TGTGCCAGCAGACGAGAGGCGGGCGGCTACACCTTC. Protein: CASRREAGGYTF.

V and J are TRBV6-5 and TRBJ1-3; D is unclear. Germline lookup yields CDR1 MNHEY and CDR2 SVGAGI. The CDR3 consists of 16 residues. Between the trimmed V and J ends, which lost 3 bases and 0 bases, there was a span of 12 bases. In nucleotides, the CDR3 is TGTGCCAGCAGTTATCAGACTCTTAGCTCTGGAAACACCATATATTTT. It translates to CASSYQTLSSGNTIYF.

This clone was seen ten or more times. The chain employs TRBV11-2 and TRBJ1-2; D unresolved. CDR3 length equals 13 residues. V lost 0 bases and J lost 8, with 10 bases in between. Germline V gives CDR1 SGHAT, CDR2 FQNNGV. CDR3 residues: CASSLEGGSGYTF. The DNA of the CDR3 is TGTGCCAGCAGCTTAGAAGGTGGGAGCGGCTACACCTTC. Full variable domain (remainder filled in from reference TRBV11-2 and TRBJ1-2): EAGVAQSPRYKIIEKRQSVAFWCNPISGHATLYWYQQILGQGPKLLIQFQNNGVVDDSQLPKDRFSAERLKGVDSTLKIQPAKLEDSAVYLCASSLEGGSGYTFGSGTRLTVV.

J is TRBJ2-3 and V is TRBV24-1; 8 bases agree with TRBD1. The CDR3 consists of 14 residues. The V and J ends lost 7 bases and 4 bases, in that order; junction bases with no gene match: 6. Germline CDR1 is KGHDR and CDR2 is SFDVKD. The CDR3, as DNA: TGTGCCACCAGCGCCGGACAGGGCCCAGATACGCAGTATTTT. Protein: CATSAGQGPDTQYF.

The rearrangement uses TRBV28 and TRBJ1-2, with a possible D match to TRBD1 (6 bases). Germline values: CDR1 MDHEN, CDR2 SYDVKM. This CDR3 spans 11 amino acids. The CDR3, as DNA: TGTGCTTCGAGGACAGCCTATGGCTACACCTTC. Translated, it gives CASRTAYGYTF.

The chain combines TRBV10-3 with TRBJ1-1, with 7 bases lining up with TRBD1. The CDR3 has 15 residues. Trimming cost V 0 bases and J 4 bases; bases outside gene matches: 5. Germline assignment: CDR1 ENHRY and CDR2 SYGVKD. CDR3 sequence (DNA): TGTGCCATCAGTGAGTCGGGCAGGGGGAGCACTGAAGCTTTCTTT. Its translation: CAISESGRGSTEAFF.